This T cell receptor beta chain was captured in a study of OX40 agonist ivuxolimab in advanced cancers. Study findings and constraints: CD8+ T cells were the subset that, on average, had more expanded clones than CD4+.

Of note for this clone: Its target is not known.

V was cut by 6 bases and J by 5 bases, with 8 bases left in between. This CDR3 is 11 amino acids long. Per the germline V gene, CDR1 is DFQATT and CDR2 is SNEGSKA (reference sequence). Method: immunoSEQ multiplex PCR; TCRdb's copy keeps in-frame clones and lacks some. The sample has about 67,000 clones; approximately 80% are singletons. Sequencing used CD4+ or CD8+ T cells sorted from blood, obtained in a trial of the OX40 agonist ivuxolimab. This receptor was obtained from an adult with an advanced solid tumor such as melanoma, head and neck, liver or kidney cancer. V is TRBV20-1 and J is TRBJ2-1; D gene unclear. CDR3 in amino acids: CSAPRHNEQFF. The CDR3 nucleotides read TGCAGTGCCCCGAGGCACAATGAGCAGTTCTTC.